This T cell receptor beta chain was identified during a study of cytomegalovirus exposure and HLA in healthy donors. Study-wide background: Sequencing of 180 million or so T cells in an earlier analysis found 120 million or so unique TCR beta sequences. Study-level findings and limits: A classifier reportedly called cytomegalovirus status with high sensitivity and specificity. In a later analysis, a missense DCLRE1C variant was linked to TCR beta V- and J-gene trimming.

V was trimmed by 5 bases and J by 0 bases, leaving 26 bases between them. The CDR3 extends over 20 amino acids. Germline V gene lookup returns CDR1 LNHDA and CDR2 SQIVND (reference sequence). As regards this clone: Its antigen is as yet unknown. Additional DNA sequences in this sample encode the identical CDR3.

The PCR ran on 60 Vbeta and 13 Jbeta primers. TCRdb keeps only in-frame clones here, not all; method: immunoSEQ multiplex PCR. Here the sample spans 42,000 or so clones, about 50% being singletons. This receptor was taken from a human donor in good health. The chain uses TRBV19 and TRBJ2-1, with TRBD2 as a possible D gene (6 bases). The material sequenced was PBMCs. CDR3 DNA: TGTGCCAGTAGTCCGGCCCGGCCGGCGGCGGGGTATAGCTCCTACAATGAGCAGTTCTTC. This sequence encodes CASSPARPAAGYSSYNEQFF.